The 16 T cell receptor beta chains reported below all come from one sample, sequenced in a study of OX40 agonist ivuxolimab in advanced cancers. Library construction relied on the immunoSEQ multiplex PCR assay. TCRdb stores this immuneACCESS table with in-frame sequences only. Part of the clones is absent; in the studies checked, under half of the shortfall reflects unresolved V genes, and no reason is known for the rest. The sample profile shows around 35,000 clones; 84% of them were found once. In total, the top ten clones hold 20% to 25% of the sample. Sample: CD4+ or CD8+ T cells sorted from blood, taken in a trial of the OX40 agonist ivuxolimab. The receptor source for this set is an adult with an advanced solid tumor such as melanoma, head and neck, liver or kidney cancer.

The count of this clone is one. V and J are TRBV7-8 and TRBJ2-7; the D gene is possibly TRBD2 (6 bases). The CDR3 extends over 13 amino acids. The ends were cut back, 5 bases at V and 3 bases at J, with 11 bases in the middle. Looked up from germline, CDR1 is SGHVS and CDR2 is FQNEAQ. CDR3 amino acids: CASSTGGVYEQYF. CDR3 bases: TGTGCCAGCAGCACCGGGGGTGTCTACGAGCAGTACTTC.

V and J are TRBV9 and TRBJ2-5; 10 bases line up with TRBD2. The CDR3 has 16 amino acids. Germline CDR1 and CDR2: SGDLS and YYNGEE. After removal of 0 bases from V and 4 bases from J, the junction contained 6 bases not matched to a gene. CDR3 protein: CASSVGAGGPIETQYF. The CDR3 coding sequence is TGTGCCAGCAGCGTAGGAGCGGGAGGGCCCATAGAGACCCAGTACTTC.

The rearrangement uses TRBV7-3 and TRBJ2-1, with 11 bases aligning to TRBD2. The CDR3 runs 14 residues. Losses at the gene ends were 4 bases for V and 6 bases for J; bases not matched to a gene: 2. The germline CDR1 and CDR2 sequences are SGHTA and FQGTGA. The DNA of the CDR3 is TGTGCCAGCAGCTACGGGACTAGCGGCAATGAGCAGTTCTTC. It yields the protein CASSYGTSGNEQFF.

V and J are TRBV4-1 and TRBJ2-2; 9 bases are a match to TRBD2. With V trimmed by 4 bases and J by 7 bases, 7 bases remained unmatched. This CDR3 is built from 15 residues. CDR1 is MGHRA and CDR2 is YSYEKL in the germline V gene. CDR3 sequence (DNA): TGCGCCAGCAGCCCGCGGGAGGGCCCCGGCGGGGAGCTGTTTTTT. This gives the protein CASSPREGPGGELFF.

This clone ranks as medium-sized. The rearrangement joins TRBV5-3 to TRBJ1-5, with TRBD1 identical over 7 bases. TRBV5-3 is an ORF; its function is uncertain. The CDR3 length is 18 residues. J was trimmed by 7 bases and V by 0 bases; bases with no gene match: 16. CDR3: CARSLVGLKGAGLQPQHF. CDR3 DNA: TGTGCCAGAAGCTTGGTGGGGTTGAAGGGGGCAGGCCTGCAGCCCCAGCATTTT.

CDR3 protein: CASNGAGSTDTQYF. The CDR3 nucleotides are TGTGCCAGCAACGGGGCGGGGAGCACAGATACGCAGTATTTT. V and J are TRBV9 and TRBJ2-3; D is possibly TRBD2 (6 bases). Germline values: CDR1 SGDLS, CDR2 YYNGEE. The CDR3 loop spans 14 amino acids. Between the trimmed V and J ends, which lost 6 bases and 0 bases, there was a span of 11 bases. Filled out from reference TRBV9 and TRBJ2-3, the complete variable domain reads DSGVTQTPKHLITATGQRVTLRCSPRSGDLSVYWYQQSLDQGLQFLIQYYNGEERAKGNILERFSAQQFPDLHSELNLSSLELGDSALYFCASNGAGSTDTQYFGPGTRLTVL.

The chain couples TRBV29-1 to TRBJ2-7, with D maybe TRBD2 (7 bases). Germline CDR1 is SQVTM and CDR2 is ANQGSEA. The CDR3 totals 13 residues. Trimming pared 7 bases from V and 2 bases from J, leaving 15 bases between. The CDR3 spells CSGMGGDTYEQYF. The CDR3 coding sequence is TGCAGCGGAATGGGGGGGGACACCTACGAGCAGTACTTC.

The chain employs TRBV6-5 and TRBJ1-6, with D perhaps matching TRBD1 (6 bases). The CDR3 is 14 residues long. Germline CDR1 and CDR2: MNHEY and SVGAGI. The V end was cut by 6 bases, the J end by 7 bases, with 13 bases between. CDR3 in DNA: TGTGCCAGCAGGAAAACAGGGAGGAATTCACCCCTCCACTTT. Its translation is CASRKTGRNSPLHF.

The genes are TRBV11-2 and TRBJ2-3; 11 nucleotides agree with TRBD2. The CDR3 is made up of 16 amino acids. The trim removed 0 bases at V and 6 bases at J, leaving 5 bases unmatched. The germline V gene encodes CDR1 SGHAT and CDR2 FQNNGV. CDR3 in amino acids: CASSLETSGRRDTQYF. Written as DNA, the CDR3 is TGTGCCAGCAGCTTAGAAACTAGCGGGAGAAGGGATACGCAGTATTTT.

This clone was observed once. This rearrangement joins TRBV19 to TRBJ2-2; 10 nucleotides agree with TRBD2. After removal of 3 bases from V and 2 bases from J, the junction contained 6 bases not matched to a gene. The germline CDR1 and CDR2 sequences are LNHDA and SQIVND (reference sequence). This CDR3 is built from 17 residues. DNA for the CDR3: TGTGCCAGTAGTATCTCAGCGGGAGGGTCCAACACCGGGGAGCTGTTTTTT. Amino acids: CASSISAGGSNTGELFF.

The chain is built from TRBV7-2 and TRBJ1-2; 8 nucleotides match TRBD1. This CDR3 contains 15 residues. CDR1 is SGHTA, CDR2 FQGNSA, per germline. The trim removed 1 base at V and 5 bases at J, leaving 6 bases unmatched. DNA of the CDR3: TGTGCCAGCAGCTTAGTGGATAGGACAGGGTATGGCTACACCTTC. As protein: CASSLVDRTGYGYTF.

The chain links TRBV4-1 to TRBJ2-3, with a tentative D call TRBD1 (5 bases). CDR3 length equals 17 residues. Germline V gene sequence: CDR1 MGHRA, CDR2 YSYEKL. V dropped 2 bases and J dropped 2 bases, with 17 bases sitting between them. The CDR3 DNA reads TGCGCCAGCAGCCAACCCCCTGGGGCTCAATCCACAGATACGCAGTATTTT. Translated, it gives CASSQPPGAQSTDTQYF.

The chain combines TRBV6-1 with TRBJ2-7, with D perhaps given as TRBD1 or TRBD2 (6 bases each). Trimming shortened V by 6 bases and J by 0 bases, and 15 bases separated the two germline ends. In germline, CDR1 is MNHNS, CDR2 SASEGT. The CDR3 totals 15 residues. CDR3 in DNA: TGTGCCAGCAGCGCCTCGGGGGCTGTCTCCTACGAGCAGTACTTC. This codes for CASSASGAVSYEQYF.

The chain carries TRBV4-2 and TRBJ1-2; tentative D call: TRBD1 (5 bases). Per the germline V gene, CDR1 is LGHNA and CDR2 is YNFKEQ. There are 16 residues in the CDR3. The V end was cut by 2 bases, the J end by 3 bases, with 16 bases between. CDR3 sequence reads: CASSQSKLGGYYGYTF. CDR3 coding DNA: TGTGCCAGCAGCCAATCTAAATTGGGGGGGTACTATGGCTACACCTTC.

This clone was counted between two and nine times. The chain carries TRBV30 and TRBJ1-1, with D uncertain. The V and J ends lost 8 bases and 1 base respectively, with 8 bases between them. Germline-derived CDR1 and CDR2 are GTSNPN and SVGIG (reference sequence). CDR3 length: 11 residues. CDR3 sequence (DNA): TGTGCCCGGAAGTCGAACACTGAAGCTTTCTTT. It translates to CARKSNTEAFF.

The rearrangement links TRBV7-6 to TRBJ1-6; the D gene is possibly TRBD1 (5 bases). V lost 1 base and J lost 6, with 10 bases in between. CDR3 length equals 15 residues. In germline, CDR1 is SGHVS, CDR2 FNYEAQ. In DNA, the CDR3 is TGTGCCAGCAGCTTAGTGGGGGGAGGTAATTCACCCCTCCACTTT. This encodes CASSLVGGGNSPLHF.